A single sample is the source of the 5 T cell receptor beta chains below, sequenced in a study of control samples from healthy donors and cancer patients. Generated by immunoSEQ multiplex PCR, the TCRdb table keeps only in-frame clones and is missing some. The sample holds about 270,000 clones, almost 85% seen once. The sample comprised PBMCs. The receptors come from a woman aged 55-69 years with lung cancer.

This chain links TRBV6-5 with TRBJ2-7, with D hard to call. Per the germline V gene, CDR1 is MNHEY and CDR2 is SVGAGI. The CDR3 is made up of 12 amino acids. Trimming shortened V by 6 bases and J by 7 bases, and 13 bases separated the two germline ends. The CDR3 DNA reads TGTGCCAGCAGGGATTTACTGACGGAGCAGTACTTC. This gives the protein CASRDLLTEQYF.

The chain uses TRBV6-2 or TRBV6-3 and TRBJ2-7; TRBD1 matches 7 bases. There are 14 residues in the CDR3. The germline CDR1 and CDR2 sequences are MNHEY and SVGEGT. After removal of 6 bases from V and 3 bases from J, the junction contained 8 bases not matched to a gene. In DNA, the CDR3 is TGTGCCAGCAGCTGGACAGGTCGAAGCTACGAGCAGTACTTC. Encoded protein: CASSWTGRSYEQYF.

The rearrangement links TRBV14 to TRBJ2-4; D call uncertain. The CDR3 extends over 17 amino acids. Trimming took 1 base from V and 0 from J, leaving 13 bases between them. Per the germline V gene, CDR1 is SGHDN and CDR2 is FVKESK. CDR3 residues: CASSQGLGHLAKNIQYF. As DNA, the CDR3 is TGTGCCAGCAGCCAAGGTCTAGGCCATCTAGCCAAAAACATTCAGTACTTC.

The J gene is TRBJ2-3, the V gene TRBV12-5; D uncertain. V gave up 6 bases and J gave up 0 bases, with 10 bases separating them. The CDR3 contains 14 residues. CDR1 is LGHNT, CDR2 FRNRAP, per germline. The CDR3 coding sequence is TGTGCTAGTGGACCCGGCCATAGCACAGATACGCAGTATTTT. This encodes CASGPGHSTDTQYF.

This clone was detected once. The rearrangement links TRBV9 to TRBJ2-2, with 10 bases matching TRBD2. Germline CDR1 and CDR2: SGDLS and YYNGEE. This CDR3 comprises 17 residues. Trimming at V came to 4 bases and at J to 4 bases, leaving 10 bases not matched to a gene. CDR3 loop: CASSPTGTSVGTGELFF. The CDR3 bases are TGTGCCAGCAGCCCGACCGGGACTAGCGTTGGCACCGGGGAGCTGTTTTTT.